This entry lists 8 T cell receptor beta chains sequenced from one sample in a study of T cell responses to AZD1222 COVID-19 vaccine. The method was immunoSEQ multiplex PCR; TCRdb's version includes in-frame clones alone and lacks a portion of them. Seen here are approximately 110,000 clones, around 88% observed once, and the top ten hold around 6%. The sequenced sample was peripheral blood, obtained 28 days after the second AZD1222 dose. These receptors were taken from an adult who received the AZD1222 COVID-19 vaccine.

This clone was observed once. The V gene is TRBV19, the J gene TRBJ1-5, with D unresolved. The germline gives CDR1 LNHDA, CDR2 SQIVND (reference sequence). The CDR3 is made up of 15 amino acids. V lost 3 bases and J lost 0, with 9 bases in between. CDR3 amino acids: CASSMDQTSNQPQHF. The DNA of the CDR3 is TGTGCCAGTAGTATGGACCAGACTAGCAATCAGCCCCAGCATTTT.

J is TRBJ1-3 and V is TRBV7-2, with TRBD1 as a possible D gene (6 bases). In germline, CDR1 is SGHTA, CDR2 FQGNSA. Trimming left V 7 bases short and J 4 bases short, with 14 bases between. The CDR3 is 14 residues long. The CDR3 protein is CASTGGTGGNTIYF. The CDR3 DNA reads as TGTGCCAGCACCGGAGGAACAGGGGGAAACACCATATATTTT.

V usage is TRBV18 and J usage is TRBJ2-7; 9 bases agree with TRBD1. Germline values: CDR1 KGHSH, CDR2 LQKENI. CDR3 length: 14 amino acids. J lost 3 bases, V lost 5 bases, and 5 bases had no gene match. This chain's CDR3 is CASSSGTGNYEQYF. CDR3 nucleotides: TGTGCCAGCTCATCCGGGACAGGGAACTACGAGCAGTACTTC.

The CDR3 bases are TGTGCCAGCAGCTTAGCCCCGGGTACAGATACGCAGTATTTT. It specifies CASSLAPGTDTQYF. The rearrangement uses TRBV7-9 and TRBJ2-3, with D uncertain. Germline CDR1 and CDR2: SEHNR and FQNEAQ (reference sequence). This CDR3 region has 14 residues. Trimming removed 0 bases from V and 3 bases from J, with 7 bases in between.

V usage is TRBV10-1 and J usage is TRBJ1-2; D is unclear. Trimming shortened V by 8 bases and J by 14 bases, and 9 bases separated the two germline ends. There are 8 residues in the CDR3. The germline CDR1 and CDR2 sequences are WNHNN and SYGVQD (reference sequence). The CDR3, as DNA: TGCGCCAGCCCGAGCCCGACCTTC. Its protein is CASPSPTF.

The J gene is TRBJ1-6, the V gene TRBV9; no clear D. Between the trimmed V and J ends, which lost 4 bases and 5 bases, there was a span of 16 bases. Germline CDR1 and CDR2: SGDLS and YYNGEE. The CDR3 is made up of 16 amino acids. In DNA form, the CDR3 reads TGTGCCAGCAGCCCAGACTGGGGTGGGGATAATTCACCCCTCCACTTT. As protein: CASSPDWGGDNSPLHF.

This chain links TRBV15 with TRBJ1-5; D gene uncertain. Trimming cost V 1 base and J 1 base, with 5 bases left between them. The CDR3 covers 14 residues. Germline V gene sequence: CDR1 LNHNV, CDR2 YYDKDF (reference sequence). This CDR3 is CATSRAGSNQPQHF. Written as DNA, the CDR3 is TGTGCCACCAGCAGAGCGGGGAGCAATCAGCCCCAGCATTTT.

The rearrangement uses TRBV5-4 and TRBJ2-3; no definite D call. V gave up 0 bases and J gave up 5 bases, with 7 bases separating them. Germline CDR1 and CDR2: SGHNT and YYREEE (reference sequence). The CDR3 has 13 residues. CDR3 in DNA: TGTGCCAGCAGCTTGGAGGTTGTAGATACGCAGTATTTT. This sequence encodes CASSLEVVDTQYF.